This T cell receptor (beta chain) was captured by sequencing in a study of regulatory T cells in long-lasting Graves disease. The CDR3 runs 13 residues. Trimming cost V 5 bases and J 4 bases; bases outside gene matches: 1. Per germline, CDR1 MNHNS and CDR2 SASEGT. HTBI primers from iRepertoire and Arm-PCR of CDR3 regions yielded the TCR beta libraries. Each CDR3 protein gets one entry after TCRdb re-called the multiplex PCR reads with MiXCR. The sample yields 400,000 to 500,000 distinct CDR3 sequences, under 15% seen once. Indicated time point: newly diagnosed GD, antithyroid drugs for less than 3 months. PBMCs provided the RNA from which the TCR library was made. The same data also went into a second study, on T cells in Graves' hyperthyroidism and ophthalmopathy. From that report: Graves' hyperthyroidism qualified as stable when ophthalmopathy did not progress within 18 months. The hyperthyroidism patients had all been newly diagnosed, and their disease duration was under 2 months. Their ages ranged from 18 to 65 years. The study used the HTBI primer set for a first-round RT-PCR of the TCR CDR3. Ophthalmopathy could be told apart from stable hyperthyroidism with a 13 V-J model.

The source was peripheral blood mononuclear cells (PBMCs), collected at new diagnosis, from a patient treated with antithyroid drugs. The chain recombines TRBV6-1 with TRBJ2-1, with 8 bases lining up with TRBD2. The source of this sequence is a woman in her thirties with Graves disease. The CDR3 is CASSQRGYNEQFF. The CDR3 region has the DNA TGTGCCAGCAGTCAGCGGGGGTACAATGAGCAGTTCTTC.